This TCR beta chain was sequenced for a study of blood T cell repertoires in COVID-19. The overall study: Sample material is recorded as cDNA or gDNA derived from T cells, B-cell-depleted T cells, or PBMCs.

Per the original methods: Reference gene primer amplification in the assay estimated nucleated cell counts. Sequencing was performed with immunoSEQ multiplex PCR; in TCRdb, only in-frame clones are kept and a portion is missing. V, J and clone size reflect that table, while D and trimming were determined from the DNA. Here the sample spans around 280,000 clones, about 86% being singletons. Germline V gives CDR1 LGHDT, CDR2 YNNKEL (reference sequence). V gave up 1 base and J gave up 8 bases, with 14 bases separating them. CDR3 length: 14 residues. The clonotype originates from a woman aged 25 to 39 who had recovered from COVID-19. The sequenced sample was peripheral blood. This chain uses TRBV3-1 (or the pseudogene TRBV3-2) with TRBJ1-2; D gene unclear. The CDR3 region has the DNA TGTGCCAGCAGCCAAGTAGCTGCTGGCAGCGGCTACACCTTC. Its protein product is CASSQVAAGSGYTF.